Each of the 11 T cell receptor beta chains below was sequenced from the same sample in a study of cytomegalovirus exposure and HLA in healthy donors. In the PCR, 60 Vbeta and 13 Jbeta primers were used. Data came from immunoSEQ multiplex PCR; TCRdb stores just in-frame clones and leaves some out. The sample has 95,000 to 150,000 clones, 15% seen once; the top ten hold under 2.5%. The sample consisted of PBMCs. Receptor source: a woman between 18 and 29 years old in good health and CMV-seronegative.

The chain has TRBV6-1 and TRBJ1-6; 9 bases are a match to TRBD1. The CDR3 runs 12 residues. J gave up 11 bases and V 6 bases, and 2 bases lay outside the gene matches. CDR1 is MNHNS, CDR2 SASEGT, per germline. The CDR3 loop reads CASRTGGTPLHF. Here the CDR3 DNA reads TGTGCCAGCAGAACAGGGGGCACACCCCTCCACTTT.

The chain links TRBV19 to TRBJ1-5; no firm D call. Germline V gene sequence: CDR1 LNHDA, CDR2 SQIVND (reference sequence). V lost 6 bases, J lost 2 bases, and 11 bases lay in between. The CDR3 has 14 amino acids. CDR3 nucleotides: TGTGCCAGTAGGGCGGCGGTAGGCAATCAGCCCCAGCATTTT. Residues: CASRAAVGNQPQHF. Full variable domain (rest looked up from reference TRBV19 and TRBJ1-5): DGGITQSPKYLFRKEGQNVTLSCEQNLNHDAMYWYRQDPGQGLRLIYYSQIVNDFQKGDIAEGYSVSREKKESFPLTVTSAQKNPTAFYLCASRAAVGNQPQHFGDGTRLSIL.

The chain uses TRBV9 and TRBJ2-7; TRBD1 matches at 12 bases. This CDR3 spans 15 amino acids. Per germline, CDR1 SGDLS and CDR2 YYNGEE. Trimming cost V 3 bases and J 4 bases; bases outside gene matches: 5. The CDR3 reads CASSGEGQGAYEQYF. CDR3 sequence (DNA): TGTGCCAGCAGCGGAGAGGGACAGGGGGCTTACGAGCAGTACTTC.

The sample holds a few counts of this clone. The rearrangement links TRBV18 to TRBJ2-3, with D hard to call. The V gene lost 5 bases and the J gene lost 0 bases, with 6 bases spanning the gap. Looked up from germline, CDR1 is KGHSH and CDR2 is LQKENI. This CDR3 is built from 13 residues. CDR3 region: CASSAGSTDTQYF. CDR3 DNA sequence: TGTGCCAGCTCAGCCGGGAGCACAGATACGCAGTATTTT. The whole variable domain, filled in from reference TRBV18 and TRBJ2-3, reads NAGVMQNPRHLVRRRGQEARLRCSPMKGHSHVYWYRQLPEEGLKFMVYLQKENIIDESGMPKERFSAEFPKEGPSILRIQQVVRGDSAAYFCASSAGSTDTQYFGPGTRLTVL.

This rearrangement joins TRBV4-1 to TRBJ2-4, with D maybe TRBD2 (5 bases). The CDR3 extends over 15 amino acids. V shed 1 base and J shed 8 bases, with 15 bases lying between them. Germline CDR1 reads MGHRA; CDR2 reads YSYEKL. In nucleotides, the CDR3 is TGCGCCAGCAGCCAAGTACGTGCATTCGGGGACATTCAGTACTTC. Its protein product is CASSQVRAFGDIQYF.

In this sample, this clone turned up a few times. The CDR3 sequence is CASSPGATLETQYF. CDR3 in DNA: TGCGCCAGCAGCCCGGGTGCCACTCTAGAGACCCAGTACTTC. The genes are TRBV5-1 and TRBJ2-5; D not resolved. V was pared by 4 bases and J by 4 bases, with 14 bases between. Germline-derived CDR1 and CDR2 are SGHRS and YFSETQ. The CDR3 spans 14 residues.

The sample holds a few counts of this clone. The chain carries TRBV2 and TRBJ2-1; 10 nucleotides align to TRBD2. Losses at the gene ends were 5 bases for V and 6 bases for J; bases not matched to a gene: 4. This CDR3 comprises 14 residues. CDR1 is SNHLY and CDR2 is FYNNEI in the germline V gene. The CDR3 protein is CASSWTSGSNEQFF. In DNA, the CDR3 is TGTGCCAGCAGTTGGACTAGCGGATCCAATGAGCAGTTCTTC.

In this sample, this clone turned up a few times. This sequence joins TRBV29-1 and TRBJ2-5; D is possibly TRBD2 (7 bases). V shed 2 bases and J shed 4 bases, with 17 bases lying between them. The CDR3 length is 15 residues. Germline V gene sequence: CDR1 SQVTM, CDR2 ANQGSEA. The CDR3 coding sequence is TGCAGCGTTGAACTCCTCGGGGGCGGGGGAGAGACCCAGTACTTC. Its protein is CSVELLGGGGETQYF. Supplemented by reference TRBV29-1 and TRBJ2-5, the full variable domain reads SAVISQKPSRDICQRGTSLTIQCQVDSQVTMMFWYRQQPGQSLTLIATANQGSEATYESGFVIDKFPISRPNLTFSTLTVSNMSPEDSSIYLCSVELLGGGGETQYFGPGTRLLVL.

The rearrangement links TRBV5-8 to TRBJ2-5, with D possibly being TRBD2 (6 bases). Germline-derived CDR1 and CDR2 are SGHTS and YDEGEE. Trimming cost V 6 bases and J 2 bases, with 17 bases left between them. The CDR3 has 15 amino acids. The CDR3 nucleotides read TGTGCCAGCATCCTTCCGGGGGAGGCGCAAGAGACCCAGTACTTC. It codes for CASILPGEAQETQYF.

This sequence joins TRBV6-6 and TRBJ1-1; tentatively, D is TRBD1 (5 bases). The CDR3 runs to 13 residues. V lost 5 bases and J 4 bases, leaving 11 bases between the germline ends. Germline lookup yields CDR1 MNHNY and CDR2 SVGAGI (reference sequence). The CDR3: CASSGTLGTEAFF. In DNA, the CDR3 is TGTGCCAGCAGTGGGACTCTTGGCACTGAAGCTTTCTTT.

This chain links TRBV5-4 with TRBJ1-5; D may be TRBD1 (5 bases). The CDR3 spans 14 residues. V dropped 4 bases and J dropped 0 bases, with 8 bases sitting between them. CDR1 is SGHNT, CDR2 YYREEE, per germline (reference sequence). The CDR3 protein is CASSQRGSNQPQHF. The DNA for the CDR3 is TGTGCCAGCAGCCAAAGGGGTAGCAATCAGCCCCAGCATTTT.